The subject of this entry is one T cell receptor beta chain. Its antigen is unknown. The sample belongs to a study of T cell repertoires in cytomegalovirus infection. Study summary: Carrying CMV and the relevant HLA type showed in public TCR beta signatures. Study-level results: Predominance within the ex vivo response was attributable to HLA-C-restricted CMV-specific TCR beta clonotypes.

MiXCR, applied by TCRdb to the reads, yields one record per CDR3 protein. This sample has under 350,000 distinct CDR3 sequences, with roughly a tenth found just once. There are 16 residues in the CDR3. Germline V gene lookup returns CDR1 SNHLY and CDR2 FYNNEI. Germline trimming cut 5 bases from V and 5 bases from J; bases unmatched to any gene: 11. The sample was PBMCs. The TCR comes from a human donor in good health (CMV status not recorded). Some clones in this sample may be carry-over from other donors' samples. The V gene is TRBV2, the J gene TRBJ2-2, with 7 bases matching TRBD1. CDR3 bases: TGTGCCAGCAGTTTCCAGGGGGTAGCGCGGACCGGGGAGCTGTTTTTT. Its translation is CASSFQGVARTGELFF.